This TCR beta chain was obtained from a study of blood T cell repertoires in COVID-19. Study details: T cells, B-cell-depleted T cells, or PBMCs supplied cDNA or gDNA.

Original methodology: Nucleated cell number was recorded as an estimate derived from reference gene primer amplification. TCRdb's table, derived via immunoSEQ multiplex PCR, lists solely in-frame clones and lacks some. V and J calls and clone size are those listed in that table; D and trimming were worked out from the DNA. The table shows roughly 150,000 clones, with roughly 84% occurring only once. In terms of age and location, participants ranged from about 18 to 95 years and lived in about 25 US areas. Cohorts were assigned according to the clinical history that participants reported. This CDR3 has 13 amino acids. V was clipped by 1 base and J by 6 bases, with 9 bases between them.

The chain combines TRBV23-1 with TRBJ1-2; D not certain. TRBV23-1 falls under the ORF class, with uncertain function. The sequence was obtained from a woman aged 45 to 65 who had recovered from COVID-19. Sequencing input: PBMCs or T cells enriched from blood (not recorded which). CDR3 sequence reads: CASSQFELNGYTF. As DNA, the CDR3 is TGCGCCAGCAGTCAATTTGAGTTGAATGGCTACACCTTC.